One sample yielded the 17 T cell receptor beta chains listed below, sequenced in a study of early T cells in non-severe SARS-CoV-2 infection. One entry per CDR3 protein, called by TCRdb with MiXCR from the 5' RACE reads. The sample shows fewer than 55,000 distinct CDR3 sequences, about 10% of them seen only once. Sequenced: whole blood. The receptor set was obtained from an adult who was a healthcare worker with PCR-confirmed SARS-CoV-2 infection or an uninfected control (not recorded which).

This clonotype was recorded many times. This rearrangement joins TRBV19 to TRBJ1-5, with TRBD1 matching 8 bases. The trim removed 10 bases at V and 3 bases at J, leaving 11 bases unmatched. CDR3 length: 15 amino acids. Germline-derived CDR1 and CDR2 are LNHDA and SQIVND (reference sequence). The CDR3: CAIGRTGLANQPQHF. CDR3 DNA sequence: TGTGCCATAGGGCGGACAGGGCTAGCCAATCAGCCCCAGCATTTT.

This clonotype was recorded at least ten times. This sequence joins TRBV6-5 and TRBJ1-6; D not resolved. The CDR3 runs 13 residues. Germline V gene lookup returns CDR1 MNHEY and CDR2 SVGAGI. V dropped 2 bases and J dropped 10 bases, with 9 bases sitting between them. The CDR3 loop is CASSYELDSPLHF. The CDR3 DNA sequence: TGTGCCAGCAGTTACGAGTTAGACTCACCCCTCCACTTT.

This clonotype was counted a few times. V is TRBV7-2 and J is TRBJ2-3; 9 nucleotides agree with TRBD2. V trimming: 5 bases; J trimming: 7 bases; junction bases outside the gene matches: 7. Germline CDR1 is SGHTA and CDR2 is FQGNSA. This CDR3 region has 14 residues. DNA for the CDR3: TGTGCCAGCAGCCCAGGACTAGCGCCGAATACGCAGTATTTT. It translates to CASSPGLAPNTQYF.

This clonotype has a handful of counts. In DNA form, the CDR3 reads TGTGCCAGCAGTTGGGACTCTCTAAATGAAAAACTGTTTTTT. Its protein product is CASSWDSLNEKLFF. The chain has TRBV28 and TRBJ1-4; D is perhaps TRBD1 (5 bases). Germline V lookup: CDR1 MDHEN, CDR2 SYDVKM. Trimming pared 4 bases from V and 5 bases from J, leaving 11 bases between. The CDR3 has 14 amino acids.

This clonotype was picked up a small number of times. The chain employs TRBV30 and TRBJ1-2; no clear D gene. V was trimmed by 7 bases and J by 1 base, leaving 7 bases between them. Germline CDR1 reads GTSNPN; CDR2 reads SVGIG (reference sequence). The CDR3 sequence is 11 residues long. The CDR3 coding sequence is TGTGCCTCCTCCGTTAACTATGGCTACACCTTC. Residues: CASSVNYGYTF.

This clonotype was seen at least ten times. The chain has TRBV10-3 and TRBJ2-5, with D maybe TRBD1 (6 bases). V was cut by 8 bases and J by 2 bases, with 15 bases left in between. There are 14 residues in the CDR3. Germline V gene sequence: CDR1 ENHRY, CDR2 SYGVKD. CDR3 sequence reads: CAIGDTQIQETQYF. The CDR3 nucleotides are TGTGCCATCGGGGACACACAAATTCAAGAGACCCAGTACTTC.

This clonotype was observed a handful of times. The CDR3 here is CASSYHAKASDGYTF. Here the CDR3 DNA reads TGTGCCAGCAGTTACCATGCCAAAGCCTCGGACGGCTACACCTTC. This rearrangement joins TRBV6-5 to TRBJ1-2; no clear D. Germline CDR1 is MNHEY and CDR2 is SVGAGI. This CDR3 region has 15 residues. The V gene lost 2 bases and the J gene lost 8 bases, with 18 bases spanning the gap.

This chain connects TRBV14 to TRBJ1-1; TRBD1 might be the D (6 bases). CDR1 and CDR2 (germline): SGHDN, FVKESK. CDR3 length equals 17 residues. Trimming took 3 bases from V and 3 from J, leaving 20 bases between them. The DNA of the CDR3 is TGTGCCAGCAGCCAGATTAGGGGGTTACTCCGGGACACTGAAGCTTTCTTT. This gives the protein CASSQIRGLLRDTEAFF.

The sample holds many counts of this clonotype. The CDR3 sequence is CASSPRQGAETQYF. CDR3 nucleotide sequence: TGTGCCAGCAGCCCTAGACAGGGGGCAGAGACCCAGTACTTC. V and J are TRBV7-2 and TRBJ2-5; TRBD1 matches 10 bases. Germline CDR1 reads SGHTA; CDR2 reads FQGNSA. With 5 bases clipped from V and 4 bases from J, the junction kept 4 bases outside the gene matches. CDR3 size: 14 residues. Combining the CDR3 with reference TRBV7-2 and TRBJ2-5 gives the whole variable domain GAGVSQSPSNKVTEKGKDVELRCDPISGHTALYWYRQSLGQGLEFLIYFQGNSAPDKSGLPSDRFSAERTGGSVSTLTIQRTQQEDSAVYLCASSPRQGAETQYFGPGTRLLVL.

Ten or more counts support this clonotype. V usage is TRBV6-1 and J usage is TRBJ2-1, with 7 bases matching TRBD2. V lost 7 bases to trimming and J lost 8 bases; unmatched junction nucleotides: 11. Germline values: CDR1 MNHNS, CDR2 SASEGT. This CDR3 has 14 residues. The CDR3 loop is CASNLAGESDEQFF. The CDR3 DNA reads TGTGCCAGCAACCTGGCGGGAGAATCGGATGAGCAGTTCTTC.

This clonotype has ten or more counts. The chain combines TRBV18 with TRBJ2-1; 9 nucleotides agree with TRBD1. Trimming at V came to 3 bases and at J to 7 bases, leaving 4 bases not matched to a gene. Looked up from germline, CDR1 is KGHSH and CDR2 is LQKENI. This CDR3 comprises 14 residues. DNA for the CDR3: TGTGCCAGCTCACCGGGACAGGGTTTGAATGAGCAGTTCTTC. Translation: CASSPGQGLNEQFF.

On this clonotype itself: Just one base apart from a much larger clone, this may be a read error. The rearrangement joins TRBV2 to TRBJ2-1, with 7 bases aligning to TRBD2. Germline V lookup: CDR1 SNHLY, CDR2 FYNNEI. This CDR3 is built from 18 residues. The CDR3 DNA reads as TGTGCCAGCAGTGAGCGGTCCCCCGGCGGGAGCTCCTACAATGTGCAGTTCTTC. Translating gives CASSERSPGGSSYNVQFF.

This clonotype appeared a few times. The rearrangement uses TRBV6-6 and TRBJ2-7; TRBD2 matches at 7 bases. Germline loops: CDR1 MNHNY, CDR2 SVGAGI (reference sequence). This CDR3 is built from 13 residues. V lost 10 bases and J lost 4; bases outside the gene matches: 10. This chain's CDR3 is CATDRGGAYEQYF. For the CDR3, the DNA is TGTGCCACCGACCGCGGGGGAGCTTACGAGCAGTACTTC.

This clonotype was seen at least ten times. V is TRBV12-3 or TRBV12-4 and J is TRBJ2-6, with D perhaps matching TRBD2 (5 bases). The CDR3 has 15 amino acids. V was trimmed by 7 bases and J by 3 bases, leaving 13 bases between them. Here the CDR3 reads CASTTVGIGANVLTF. In nucleotides, the CDR3 is TGTGCCAGCACCACGGTCGGGATTGGGGCCAACGTCCTGACTTTC.

This clonotype has a count of ten or more. In nucleotides, the CDR3 is TGTGCCAGCAGCTTTACAGTGCACTCTGGAAACACCATATATTTT. This encodes CASSFTVHSGNTIYF. The chain joins TRBV7-3 to TRBJ1-3; no firm D call. CDR1 SGHTA and CDR2 FQGTGA come from the germline V gene. The V end lost 3 bases, the J end lost 0 bases, and 9 bases lay between the germline ends. This CDR3 region has 15 residues.

The rearrangement links TRBV19 to TRBJ1-5; tentative D call: TRBD1 (6 bases). With 5 bases removed from V and 5 bases from J, the gap between germline ends came to 7 bases. Looked up from germline, CDR1 is LNHDA and CDR2 is SQIVND (reference sequence). CDR3 length: 12 amino acids. Here the CDR3 reads CASSGQYQPQHF. The CDR3 nucleotides are TGTGCCAGTAGTGGACAGTATCAGCCCCAGCATTTT.

This clonotype was detected only a few times. V and J are TRBV5-4 and TRBJ2-7, with 8 bases fitting TRBD2. Germline V CDR1 and CDR2: SGHNT, YYREEE (reference sequence). V lost 0 bases, J lost 0 bases, and 5 bases stayed unmatched. The CDR3 has 16 residues. The CDR3 DNA reads TGTGCCAGCAGCTTGGGGCTAGCGGGCAGCTCCTACGAGCAGTACTTC. Its translation is CASSLGLAGSSYEQYF.